These 32 T cell receptor beta chains were sequenced from one sample in a study of blood T cell repertoires in COVID-19. Profiled with immunoSEQ multiplex PCR; TCRdb holds only in-frame clones, not every one. The sample lists about 100,000 clones, roughly 86% occurring once. The sequencing input was peripheral blood. All receptors derive from a woman aged 55-70 years with acute or convalescent COVID-19.

V and J are TRBV5-1 and TRBJ2-3; a weak D match, TRBD1 (6 bases). This CDR3 spans 15 amino acids. The V end was cut by 5 bases, the J end by 2 bases, with 15 bases between. Germline-derived CDR1 and CDR2 are SGHRS and YFSETQ. The CDR3 loop reads CASRPGVGPTDTQYF. Written as DNA, the CDR3 is TGCGCCAGCAGGCCAGGGGTGGGACCCACAGATACGCAGTATTTT.

The rearrangement links TRBV19 to TRBJ2-3, with 12 bases identical to TRBD2. The CDR3 spans 16 residues. The V and J ends lost 8 bases and 0 bases, in that order; junction bases with no gene match: 6. Germline lookup yields CDR1 LNHDA and CDR2 SQIVND (reference sequence). CDR3 nucleotide sequence: TGTGCCAGTGCTTACGGGACTAGCGGGAGCACAGATACGCAGTATTTT. Amino acid sequence: CASAYGTSGSTDTQYF.

This chain connects TRBV6-5 to TRBJ1-4, with a weak D call TRBD1 (6 bases). The V gene lost 8 bases and the J gene lost 12 bases, with 19 bases spanning the gap. The CDR3 is made up of 13 amino acids. The V gene's germline CDR1 is MNHEY and CDR2 SVGAGI. CDR3 coding DNA: TGTGCCAGCTATCACAGGGAATTGATCGAACTGTTTTTT. Protein sequence: CASYHRELIELFF.

This clone is a singleton in its sample. The J gene is TRBJ2-7, the V gene TRBV24-1, with D perhaps matching TRBD1 (5 bases). This CDR3 contains 16 residues. Trimming took 9 bases from V and 2 from J, leaving 22 bases between them. The germline V gene has CDR1 KGHDR and CDR2 SFDVKD. The CDR3 spells CATGPDTSQGAYEQYV. CDR3 coding DNA: TGTGCCACCGGACCTGACACTTCCCAAGGGGCCTACGAGCAGTACGTC.

V gene TRBV30 combines with J gene TRBJ2-2; D is possibly TRBD1 (6 bases). Between the trimmed V and J ends, which lost 6 bases and 7 bases, there was a span of 24 bases. This CDR3 spans 16 amino acids. CDR1 is GTSNPN, CDR2 SVGIG, per germline (reference sequence). The CDR3 here is CACTQWALRGGGELFF. The CDR3 DNA follows: TGTGCCTGTACCCAATGGGCCTTACGAGGGGGCGGGGAGCTGTTTTTT.

The rearrangement uses TRBV18 and TRBJ2-1, with 11 positions matching TRBD1. This CDR3 region has 15 residues. Losses at the gene ends were 4 bases for V and 5 bases for J; bases not matched to a gene: 4. Germline-derived CDR1 and CDR2 are KGHSH and LQKENI. CDR3 loop: CASSLGQGVNNEQFF. For the CDR3, the DNA is TGTGCCAGCTCACTGGGACAGGGGGTCAACAATGAGCAGTTCTTC.

The chain has TRBV5-6 and TRBJ2-5; D is ambiguous. The CDR3 loop spans 13 amino acids. V was trimmed by 4 bases and J by 0 bases, leaving 7 bases between them. CDR1 SGHDT and CDR2 YYEEEE come from the germline V gene. CDR3 sequence: CASSSSNQETQYF. The CDR3 bases are TGTGCCAGCAGCAGCTCAAACCAAGAGACCCAGTACTTC.

J is TRBJ1-1 and V is TRBV29-1; unclear D gene. The CDR3 runs 16 residues. Germline values: CDR1 SQVTM, CDR2 ANQGSEA. V lost 1 base and J lost 0, with 15 bases in between. CDR3 in amino acids: CSVEVGSARMNTEAFF. In DNA, the CDR3 is TGCAGCGTTGAAGTGGGGAGTGCGCGTATGAACACTGAAGCTTTCTTT.

In regard to this clone: The same CDR3 also results from other DNA sequences found in this sample. This chain uses TRBV10-2 with TRBJ1-1, with 7 positions matching TRBD1. J lost 3 bases, V lost 4 bases, and 2 bases had no gene match. The CDR3 extends over 13 amino acids. Germline V gene lookup returns CDR1 WSHSY and CDR2 SAAADI. CDR3 nucleotide sequence: TGCGCCAGCAGTGGAACAGGGGACACTGAAGCTTTCTTT. This sequence encodes CASSGTGDTEAFF.

This chain joins TRBV28 and TRBJ2-2; 8 bases agree with TRBD2. V gave up 3 bases and J gave up 3 bases; unmatched junction bases: 15. CDR1 and CDR2 from the germline V gene are MDHEN and SYDVKM. This CDR3 region has 19 residues. The CDR3: CASSLGLDRGEEDTGELFF. The DNA of the CDR3 is TGTGCCAGCAGTTTGGGACTAGACCGGGGCGAAGAGGACACCGGGGAGCTGTTTTTT.

A word on this clone: The sample holds other DNA sequences that translate to the same CDR3. The gene calls are TRBV7-9 and TRBJ1-1; TRBD1 matches at 7 bases. Germline V lookup: CDR1 SEHNR, CDR2 FQNEAQ (reference sequence). CDR3 size: 15 residues. Trimming cost V 5 bases and J 0 bases; bases outside gene matches: 6. The CDR3 sequence is CASSPRTGVNTEAFF. In DNA, the CDR3 is TGTGCCAGCAGCCCCCGGACAGGAGTGAACACTGAAGCTTTCTTT.

V usage is TRBV28 and J usage is TRBJ1-6, with D possibly being TRBD1 (5 bases). CDR1 and CDR2 (germline): MDHEN, SYDVKM. The CDR3 is made up of 13 amino acids. Here the CDR3 DNA reads TGTGGCTCAGGCAGGGAAGGCCATTCACCCCTCCACTTT. Protein: CGSGREGHSPLHF.

This chain joins TRBV4-1 and TRBJ2-5; possibly TRBD1 for D (5 bases). The CDR3 is 15 amino acids. Germline-derived CDR1 and CDR2 are MGHRA and YSYEKL. Trimming cost V 6 bases and J 0 bases, with 14 bases left between them. The CDR3: CASSSAQGNQETQYF. The CDR3 bases are TGCGCCAGCAGTTCTGCCCAGGGCAACCAAGAGACCCAGTACTTC.

V gene TRBV28 combines with J gene TRBJ1-1; a possible D gene is TRBD1 (5 bases). The CDR3 is made up of 17 amino acids. Germline V gives CDR1 MDHEN, CDR2 SYDVKM. V lost 2 bases and J 0 bases, leaving 16 bases between the germline ends. CDR3 amino acids: CASSLTGGIPMNTEAFF. For the CDR3, the DNA is TGTGCCAGCAGTTTAACCGGGGGGATCCCCATGAACACTGAAGCTTTCTTT.

J is TRBJ1-1 and V is TRBV6-5; TRBD1 might be the D (5 bases). There are 11 residues in the CDR3. Germline loops: CDR1 MNHEY, CDR2 SVGAGI. V was pared by 11 bases and J by 8 bases, with 15 bases between. The CDR3 sequence is CAGLGEGEAFF. The CDR3 DNA sequence: TGTGCCGGCCTGGGGGAGGGGGAAGCTTTCTTT.

V and J are TRBV5-1 and TRBJ1-3; 8 nucleotides align to TRBD1. CDR1 is SGHRS, CDR2 YFSETQ, per germline. V lost 3 bases and J lost 4; bases outside the gene matches: 12. The CDR3 contains 17 residues. The CDR3, as DNA: TGCGCCAGCAGCTCCTTGCGACAGGGGACTAAGGGAAACACCATATATTTT. The encoded protein is CASSSLRQGTKGNTIYF.

V gene TRBV6-5 combines with J gene TRBJ1-5, with D hard to call. Germline V gives CDR1 MNHEY, CDR2 SVGAGI. The CDR3 is 12 residues long. V lost 6 bases and J 4 bases, leaving 7 bases between the germline ends. The CDR3 bases are TGTGCCAGCAGGAGTGGTAATCAGCCCCAGCATTTT. Translated: CASRSGNQPQHF.

The rearrangement links TRBV10-3 to TRBJ1-5, with unresolved D. Germline V gene data show CDR1 as ENHRY and CDR2 as SYGVKD. This CDR3 contains 13 residues. V was trimmed by 0 bases and J by 5 bases, leaving 5 bases between them. The CDR3 is CAISESRDQPQHF. CDR3 in DNA: TGTGCCATCAGTGAGTCGAGGGATCAGCCCCAGCATTTT.

The chain recombines TRBV29-1 with TRBJ2-3; no clear D. This CDR3 contains 12 residues. V dropped 6 bases and J dropped 2 bases, with 9 bases sitting between them. Germline lookup yields CDR1 SQVTM and CDR2 ANQGSEA. Here the CDR3 DNA reads TGCAGCGTGCGTAGATCCACAGATACGCAGTATTTT. Translation gives CSVRRSTDTQYF.

This rearrangement joins TRBV24-1 to TRBJ2-1, with 10 bases lining up with TRBD2. The CDR3 extends over 14 amino acids. After removal of 9 bases from V and 9 bases from J, the junction contained 10 bases not matched to a gene. Germline V lookup: CDR1 KGHDR, CDR2 SFDVKD. In nucleotides, the CDR3 is TGTGCCACCGTGGCGAGCGGGAGGGCCGCTGAGCAGTTCTTC. As protein: CATVASGRAAEQFF.

The gene calls are TRBV28 and TRBJ1-1; TRBD1 aligns across 11 bases. Germline trimming cut 5 bases from V and 5 bases from J; bases unmatched to any gene: 7. This CDR3 spans 15 amino acids. Germline loops: CDR1 MDHEN, CDR2 SYDVKM. The DNA for the CDR3 is TGTGCCAGCAGTCTCCCGGGACAGGGGGAAACTGAAGCTTTCTTT. It specifies CASSLPGQGETEAFF.

This chain links TRBV6-1 with TRBJ2-1; 8 nucleotides line up with TRBD2. The germline V gene encodes CDR1 MNHNS and CDR2 SASEGT. The CDR3 consists of 16 residues. Trimming removed 2 bases from V and 5 bases from J; junction bases left unmatched: 8. The CDR3 sequence is CASSERGGGTDNEQFF. The DNA of the CDR3 is TGTGCCAGCAGTGAAAGGGGCGGGGGGACTGACAATGAGCAGTTCTTC.

This chain uses TRBV12-3 or TRBV12-4 with TRBJ1-1; D remains ambiguous. V lost 5 bases and J lost 7, with 14 bases in between. The CDR3 is 13 residues long. The CDR3 spells CASSPVLGGEAFF. The DNA for the CDR3 is TGTGCCAGCAGTCCCGTCTTAGGCGGTGAAGCTTTCTTT.

This chain joins TRBV6-6 and TRBJ1-2, with 9 bases lining up with TRBD1. The V segment lost 8 bases and the J segment 5 bases; nucleotides outside the gene matches: 15. The CDR3 is 16 residues long. In germline, CDR1 is MNHNY, CDR2 SVGAGI (reference sequence). CDR3 sequence (DNA): TGTGCCAGCTCGGCGCGCACCGGGACAGGGCGGTATGGCTACACCTTC. Protein sequence: CASSARTGTGRYGYTF.

This clone was seen once. This chain connects TRBV19 to TRBJ2-1; 7 positions match TRBD2. The germline V gene has CDR1 LNHDA and CDR2 SQIVND (reference sequence). With 3 bases clipped from V and 3 bases from J, the junction kept 5 bases outside the gene matches. The CDR3 sequence is 15 residues long. CDR3 sequence (DNA): TGTGCCAGTAGTATGAGTCTAGCGGTCTACAATGAGCAGTTCTTC. Its protein is CASSMSLAVYNEQFF. Drawing the rest from reference TRBV19 and TRBJ2-1, the complete variable domain is DGGITQSPKYLFRKEGQNVTLSCEQNLNHDAMYWYRQDPGQGLRLIYYSQIVNDFQKGDIAEGYSVSREKKESFPLTVTSAQKNPTAFYLCASSMSLAVYNEQFFGPGTRLTVL.

This clone came up once. The chain couples TRBV6-2 or TRBV6-3 to TRBJ1-6, with 7 bases matching TRBD1. Germline lookup yields CDR1 MNHEY and CDR2 SVGEGT. The CDR3 is 13 amino acids. J was trimmed by 10 bases and V by 6 bases; bases with no gene match: 6. CDR3 region: CASSTGVGSPLHF. The CDR3 coding sequence is TGTGCCAGCAGCACAGGGGTTGGCTCACCCCTCCACTTT.

This clone has just a few counts. The genes are TRBV5-4 and TRBJ2-7, with TRBD2 matching over 13 bases. V lost 4 bases and J lost 5; bases outside the gene matches: 9. CDR1 SGHNT and CDR2 YYREEE come from the germline V gene (reference sequence). This CDR3 is 16 amino acids long. In DNA, the CDR3 is TGTGCCAGCAGCCCTCGACTAGCGGGAGGTATCCACGAGCAGTACGTC. This translates into CASSPRLAGGIHEQYV.

The J gene is TRBJ2-7, the V gene TRBV4-1; D possibly corresponds to TRBD1 (6 bases). Germline assignment: CDR1 MGHRA and CDR2 YSYEKL. Trimming cost V 0 bases and J 0 bases, with 12 bases left between them. CDR3 size: 16 residues. The CDR3 DNA reads as TGCGCCAGCAGCCAAGAGACAGGTCTGAGCTCCTACGAGCAGTACTTC. It specifies CASSQETGLSSYEQYF.

The chain is built from TRBV6-2 or TRBV6-3 and TRBJ2-1, with 7 bases identical to TRBD2. CDR3 length: 13 residues. The junction had 6 bases not matched to a gene; V was cut back by 6 bases and J by 7 bases. Germline lookup yields CDR1 MNHEY and CDR2 SVGEGT. The CDR3 sequence is CASSPTSVNEQFF. DNA for the CDR3: TGTGCCAGCAGCCCAACTAGCGTTAATGAGCAGTTCTTC.

The gene calls are TRBV7-2 and TRBJ2-5, with D perhaps matching TRBD2 (6 bases). The V end was cut by 8 bases, the J end by 6 bases, with 13 bases between. The CDR3 has 12 amino acids. Germline CDR1 SGHTA, CDR2 FQGNSA. CDR3 loop: CASEGGRQTQYF. The CDR3 region has the DNA TGTGCCAGCGAAGGTGGGAGGCAGACCCAGTACTTC.

The rearrangement links TRBV25-1 to TRBJ2-1; 10 bases map to TRBD1. With V trimmed by 7 bases and J by 3 bases, 3 bases remained unmatched. Per the germline V gene, CDR1 is MGHDK and CDR2 is SYGVNS. The CDR3 has 14 amino acids. The CDR3 loop is CASTGTGDYNEQFF. The CDR3 region has the DNA TGTGCCAGCACCGGGACAGGGGACTACAATGAGCAGTTCTTC.

This clone was seen once. The gene calls are TRBV6-6 and TRBJ2-4, with D hard to call. Trimming shortened V by 7 bases and J by 6 bases, and 16 bases separated the two germline ends. In germline, CDR1 is MNHNY, CDR2 SVGAGI (reference sequence). The CDR3 sequence is 14 residues long. CDR3 amino acids: CASTATPPGNIQYF. CDR3 in DNA: TGTGCCAGCACCGCGACCCCGCCAGGAAACATTCAGTACTTC.